Here is one TCR beta chain with its context. The antigen remains undetermined. This specimen comes from a study of cytomegalovirus exposure and HLA in healthy donors. The PCR made use of 60 Vbeta and 13 Jbeta primers. The repertoire was sequenced with immunoSEQ multiplex PCR; TCRdb's copy has only in-frame clones and lacks some. This sample's clone table lists 41,000 or so clones. The germline V gene has CDR1 LNHDA and CDR2 SQIVND (reference sequence). CDR3 size: 14 residues. V was shortened by 3 bases and J by 11 bases, with 16 bases between the two germline ends. Notes on the study in general: What was likely a sequencing artifact was a cluster of highly shared sequence variants.

Sequencing was performed on PBMCs. This chain uses TRBV19 with TRBJ1-4, with D maybe TRBD1 (5 bases). The clonotype comes from a man younger than 45 in good health and CMV-seronegative. The CDR3 DNA follows: TGTGCCAGTAGTATCGGGTCTCGGGGGAGGAAACTGTTTTTT. Translated, it gives CASSIGSRGRKLFF. Together with reference TRBV19 and TRBJ1-4, the CDR3 gives the full variable domain: DGGITQSPKYLFRKEGQNVTLSCEQNLNHDAMYWYRQDPGQGLRLIYYSQIVNDFQKGDIAEGYSVSREKKESFPLTVTSAQKNPTAFYLCASSIGSRGRKLFFGSGTQLSVL.